This TCR beta chain came from a study of T-cell memory formation after mild COVID-19. Study-level information: TCR clusters showed largely donor specificity.

Points from the study as a whole: Clones contracting over day 15 to 85 were CD4/CD8 balanced, with later expanders leaning CD4+. The SARS-CoV-2 specificity of second-wave clones reaching peak at day 37 remained unverified. Pre-infection memory held some responding clones, suggesting pre-existing cross-reactive T cells responded.

In TCRdb, the 5' RACE reads were re-called with MiXCR into one record per CDR3 protein. The sample consists of about 610,000 distinct CDR3 sequences, about 18% of them appearing once. Points on this clonotype: What it binds is not known.

CDR1 and CDR2 from the germline V gene are SGDLS and YYNGEE. The CDR3 extends over 17 amino acids. The V segment lost 3 bases and the J segment 3 bases; nucleotides outside the gene matches: 11. Sequenced: PBMCs or a T cell subset sorted from them (not recorded which). The chain carries TRBV9 and TRBJ2-4, with 8 bases that match TRBD1. This sequence was found in an adult woman who had mild COVID-19 (a few samples of this study predate the infection). Cell type and time point are not known. The CDR3 DNA sequence: TGTGCCAGCAGCGCAGATTATGTCGGGACAGGCAAAAACATTCAGTACTTC. It yields the protein CASSADYVGTGKNIQYF.